One sample yielded the 12 T cell receptor beta chains listed below, sequenced in a study of HIV-infected patients and healthy controls (dated by TCRdb to 2014 to 2015). The method behind the library was 5' RACE. Sequencing was performed on an Illumina MiSeq. Reverse transcription of approximately 500 ng RNA was performed with SuperScript III using primers directed against the alpha and beta constant regions. Alpha and beta chain libraries were generated separately via chain-specific third strand synthesis with multiplexing indices. TCRdb trimmed public reads at Q25 via fastp, called clones via MiXCR and kept in-frame beta chains. Each entry merges the rows of one CDR3 protein and shows their most common DNA and genes. The sample table records about 15,000 distinct CDR3 sequences; 5.5% of these occur just once. The ten largest clones capture 1.9% of the sample. Since whole blood was used without any cell fractionation, the repertoire reflected all peripheral T cells in unsorted form.

Material: blood. The receptors derive from an adult in good health.

Many counts were recorded for this clonotype. The V call is TRBV6-6, the J call TRBJ2-7, with D perhaps TRBD2 (5 bases). Germline CDR1 and CDR2: MNHNY and SVGAGI (reference sequence). This CDR3 comprises 12 residues. Trimming removed 7 bases at V and 1 base at J, with 8 bases between. In nucleotides, the CDR3 is TGTGCCAGCACCGGGAAGTCCTACGAGCAGTACTTC. Translating it yields CASTGKSYEQYF.

At least ten counts were recorded for this clonotype. This sequence joins TRBV20-1 and TRBJ2-7; D is ambiguous. With 0 bases removed from V and 6 bases from J, the gap between germline ends came to 18 bases. Germline lookup yields CDR1 DFQATT and CDR2 SNEGSKA (reference sequence). This CDR3 is built from 15 residues. CDR3 protein: CSARDPGGGLLEQYF. DNA of the CDR3: TGCAGTGCTAGAGATCCCGGCGGCGGCCTCCTCGAGCAGTACTTC.

The rearrangement links TRBV7-9 to TRBJ2-1; 9 bases are shared with TRBD2. The germline V gene encodes CDR1 SEHNR and CDR2 FQNEAQ (reference sequence). V was clipped by 5 bases and J by 2 bases; unmatched bases: 4. This CDR3 has 15 amino acids. The DNA for the CDR3 is TGTGCCAGCAGCGTAGAGCGGGGGGCCTACAATGAGCAGTTCTTC. It specifies CASSVERGAYNEQFF.

This clonotype has ten or more counts. The chain carries TRBV2 and TRBJ1-5; D is possibly TRBD1 (5 bases). CDR1 SNHLY and CDR2 FYNNEI come from the germline V gene. V lost 10 bases to trimming and J lost 9 bases, with 19 bases between them. CDR3 size: 13 residues. CDR3 in amino acids: CATVTDQGLPQHF. For the CDR3, the DNA is TGTGCCACCGTTACAGACCAGGGATTGCCCCAGCATTTT.

This clonotype was observed many times. This chain connects TRBV7-2 to TRBJ1-4, with 7 bases fitting TRBD1. V shed 0 bases and J 12 bases; nucleotides not matched to a gene: 10. CDR1 is SGHTA and CDR2 is FQGNSA in the germline V gene. The CDR3 runs 15 residues. The CDR3 region is CASSLARQGVGELFF. The CDR3 DNA sequence: TGTGCCAGCAGCTTAGCGCGTCAGGGGGTTGGAGAACTGTTTTTT.

This clonotype was observed at least ten times. This chain joins TRBV6-6 and TRBJ1-1, with D maybe TRBD1 (5 bases). CDR1 and CDR2 (germline): MNHNY, SVGAGI (reference sequence). The ends were cut back, 2 bases at V and 6 bases at J, with 7 bases in the middle. This CDR3 contains 12 residues. The DNA of the CDR3 is TGTGCCAGCAGTTACGGGGGTGCTGAAGCTTTCTTT. Protein: CASSYGGAEAFF.

This clonotype occurred a few times. The chain has TRBV20-1 and TRBJ2-7; no firm D call. The CDR3 contains 11 residues. Germline V gene data show CDR1 as DFQATT and CDR2 as SNEGSKA (reference sequence). Trimming stripped 2 bases from V and 4 bases from J, with 6 bases between. The CDR3 DNA reads as TGCAGTGCTAGAAGTGAGTACGAGCAGTACTTC. Protein product: CSARSEYEQYF.

This clonotype was seen ten or more times. The rearrangement links TRBV4-3 to TRBJ1-1; 9 nucleotides match TRBD1. The J segment lost 2 bases and the V segment lost 2 bases, leaving 9 bases of the junction unmatched. CDR1 LGHNA and CDR2 YSLEER come from the germline V gene. CDR3 length: 17 amino acids. CDR3: CASSQPLGTGFNTEAFF. The CDR3 DNA reads as TGCGCCAGCAGCCAACCCCTGGGGACAGGGTTTAACACTGAAGCTTTCTTT.

This clonotype is medium-sized by share. The chain employs TRBV4-2 and TRBJ2-7; tentatively, D is TRBD2 (5 bases). The length of the CDR3 is 15 residues. V was shortened by 0 bases and J by 0 bases, with 9 bases between the two germline ends. Germline CDR1 LGHNA, CDR2 YNFKEQ. The CDR3 region is CASSQESTSSYEQYF. CDR3 sequence (DNA): TGTGCCAGCAGCCAAGAGAGTACTAGCTCCTACGAGCAGTACTTC.

By proportion, this clonotype is medium-sized. The chain recombines TRBV11-3 with TRBJ2-2, with 7 bases identical to TRBD1. Germline-derived CDR1 and CDR2 are SGHNT and YENEEA. CDR3 length: 14 amino acids. V gave up 6 bases and J gave up 4 bases; unmatched junction bases: 5. The CDR3 loop reads CASSSGTATGELFF. In DNA form, the CDR3 reads TGTGCCAGCAGTTCCGGGACAGCCACCGGGGAGCTGTTTTTT.

To note about this clonotype: Germline and junction disagree at one end, which may indicate a read error. The chain links TRBV2 to TRBJ1-6; no clear D. The CDR3 is 13 residues long. CDR1 and CDR2 (germline): SNHLY, FYNNEI. The CDR3 loop reads CASIEAPVGALHF. CDR3 sequence (DNA): TGTGCCAGCATTGAAGCCCCCGTAGGTGCCCTCCACTTT.

There are many counts of this clonotype. The CDR3 loop is CSARRPTQLAKNIQYF. For the CDR3, the DNA is TGCAGTGCTCGACGACCGACCCAACTAGCCAAAAACATTCAGTACTTC. The chain links TRBV20-1 to TRBJ2-4; D not certain. V shed 5 bases and J shed 0 bases, with 17 bases lying between them. The CDR3 is made up of 16 amino acids. Germline V gives CDR1 DFQATT, CDR2 SNEGSKA (reference sequence).